These 16 T cell receptor beta chains share one sample of origin, sequenced in a study of blood T cell repertoires in COVID-19. Here immunoSEQ multiplex PCR was the method, and the copy in TCRdb shows in-frame clones only, minus some. The table includes roughly 400,000 clones, around 87% detected once. The sequencing sample was made of PBMCs or T cells enriched from blood (not recorded which). These receptor sequences come from a woman between 45 and 60 years old who had recovered from COVID-19.

The chain uses TRBV3-1 (or the pseudogene TRBV3-2) and TRBJ1-1; 11 nucleotides agree with TRBD1. Per germline, CDR1 LGHDT and CDR2 YNNKEL (reference sequence). J gave up 5 bases and V 1 base, and 15 bases lay outside the gene matches. The CDR3 has 19 amino acids. The CDR3 DNA is TGTGCCAGCAGCCAAGGTTTCGTTGGGGAGGACAGGGGGCGAACTGAAGCTTTCTTT. Its translation is CASSQGFVGEDRGRTEAFF.

The rearrangement uses TRBV19 and TRBJ1-1, with TRBD1 matching 7 bases. Germline CDR1 is LNHDA and CDR2 is SQIVND (reference sequence). V lost 5 bases to trimming and J lost 8 bases; unmatched junction nucleotides: 5. The CDR3 loop spans 12 amino acids. The CDR3 protein is CASSARTGEAFF. Written as DNA, the CDR3 is TGTGCCAGTAGTGCCCGGACAGGAGAAGCTTTCTTT.

This sequence joins TRBV10-3 and TRBJ1-1, with 7 bases lining up with TRBD1. CDR3 length equals 15 residues. After removal of 3 bases from V and 0 bases from J, the junction contained 4 bases not matched to a gene. Germline-derived CDR1 and CDR2 are ENHRY and SYGVKD. The CDR3 coding sequence is TGTGCCATCAGTGAATTGGGACAGTTGAACACTGAAGCTTTCTTT. Protein sequence: CAISELGQLNTEAFF.

The chain links TRBV27 to TRBJ1-6, with D maybe TRBD1 (5 bases). Per the germline V gene, CDR1 is MNHEY and CDR2 is SMNVEV (reference sequence). Between the trimmed V and J ends, which lost 4 bases and 6 bases, there was a span of 19 bases. This CDR3 contains 17 residues. The CDR3 DNA is TGTGCCAGCAGTTCCCCTCGGGGACTTTCTTTTAATTCACCCCTCCACTTT. Protein product: CASSSPRGLSFNSPLHF.

The chain has TRBV5-1 and TRBJ2-2; tentatively, D is TRBD2 (6 bases). Trimming took 0 bases from V and 2 from J, leaving 8 bases between them. This CDR3 spans 15 amino acids. Germline loops: CDR1 SGHRS, CDR2 YFSETQ. The CDR3 DNA sequence: TGCGCCAGCAGCTTGGCGGGGGATAACACCGGGGAGCTGTTTTTT. Translating gives CASSLAGDNTGELFF.

The rearrangement uses TRBV29-1 and TRBJ1-5; TRBD1 agrees at 9 bases. Germline loops: CDR1 SQVTM, CDR2 ANQGSEA. The CDR3 runs to 16 residues. The V gene end was trimmed by 4 bases and the J gene end by 4 bases; junction bases not matched to a gene: 11. Here the CDR3 reads CSVAFGGTGLNQPQHF. The CDR3 DNA sequence: TGCAGCGTTGCGTTTGGCGGGACAGGGCTTAATCAGCCCCAGCATTTT.

The rearrangement joins TRBV2 to TRBJ1-1; TRBD1 might be the D (5 bases). V was shortened by 7 bases and J by 1 base, with 13 bases between the two germline ends. Germline CDR1 is SNHLY and CDR2 is FYNNEI. The CDR3 is made up of 14 amino acids. The CDR3 spells CASMGQGRNTEAFF. CDR3 DNA sequence: TGTGCCAGCATGGGGCAGGGTAGGAACACTGAAGCTTTCTTT. Full variable domain (rest looked up from reference TRBV2 and TRBJ1-1): EPEVTQTPSHQVTQMGQEVILRCVPISNHLYFYWYRQILGQKVEFLVSFYNNEISEKSEIFDDQFSVERPDGSNFTLKIRSTKLEDSAMYFCASMGQGRNTEAFFGQGTRLTVV.

The chain is built from TRBV28 and TRBJ1-5; D is perhaps TRBD1 (5 bases). Between the trimmed V and J ends, which lost 7 bases and 0 bases, there was a span of 19 bases. The length of the CDR3 is 17 residues. Per the germline V gene, CDR1 is MDHEN and CDR2 is SYDVKM. The CDR3 region has the DNA TGTGCCAGCATCGGGGGTGCCACCCGTTATAGCAATCAGCCCCAGCATTTT. It translates to CASIGGATRYSNQPQHF.

This chain joins TRBV2 and TRBJ2-5; 10 bases match TRBD2. There are 16 residues in the CDR3. The J segment lost 4 bases and the V segment lost 7 bases, leaving 12 bases of the junction unmatched. Germline assignment: CDR1 SNHLY and CDR2 FYNNEI. CDR3 residues: CASTGESGGAGETQYF. Here the CDR3 DNA reads TGTGCCAGCACAGGGGAAAGCGGGGGGGCCGGAGAGACCCAGTACTTC.

The gene calls are TRBV29-1 and TRBJ1-4; no definite D call. The CDR3 sequence is 14 residues long. Between the trimmed V and J ends, which lost 6 bases and 7 bases, there was a span of 18 bases. Per germline, CDR1 SQVTM and CDR2 ANQGSEA. The DNA of the CDR3 is TGCAGCGTGATGGGCCACCTCTTGGGTGAAAAACTGTTTTTT. Its translation is CSVMGHLLGEKLFF.

The rearrangement joins TRBV5-4 to TRBJ2-1, with 11 bases identical to TRBD2. The CDR3 covers 15 residues. Trimming at V came to 4 bases and at J to 3 bases, leaving 3 bases not matched to a gene. Germline V CDR1 and CDR2: SGHNT, YYREEE (reference sequence). The DNA for the CDR3 is TGTGCCAGCAGCCCTAGCGGGGGGAACTACAATGAGCAGTTCTTC. Amino acid sequence: CASSPSGGNYNEQFF.

This clone has only one observation. The chain carries TRBV5-1 and TRBJ1-5; D is unresolved. Per the germline V gene, CDR1 is SGHRS and CDR2 is YFSETQ. The V gene lost 4 bases and the J gene lost 2 bases, with 22 bases spanning the gap. The CDR3 length is 18 residues. The CDR3 reads CASSQAPRDPGGNQPQHF. CDR3 bases: TGCGCCAGCAGCCAGGCCCCGAGAGACCCCGGGGGCAATCAGCCCCAGCATTTT.

A word on this clone: The same CDR3 also results from other DNA sequences found in this sample. V and J are TRBV12-3 or TRBV12-4 and TRBJ1-2; TRBD1 might be the D (6 bases). The CDR3 runs to 13 residues. Deletions cut 1 base from V and 4 bases from J, with 7 bases between. Here the CDR3 DNA reads TGTGCCAGCAGTTTAGGGACAGTCTATGGCTACACCTTC. Its translation: CASSLGTVYGYTF.

Comments on this clone: Other DNA sequences within the sample encode an identical CDR3. The gene calls are TRBV5-1 and TRBJ1-5; TRBD1 aligns across 7 bases. J was trimmed by 5 bases and V by 4 bases; bases with no gene match: 6. The CDR3 contains 14 residues. The V gene's germline CDR1 is SGHRS and CDR2 YFSETQ. The CDR3 DNA reads TGCGCCAGCAGCCCTGGGACAGCTGATCAGCCCCAGCATTTT. The encoded protein is CASSPGTADQPQHF.

The chain couples TRBV7-2 to TRBJ2-3; D may be TRBD2 (7 bases). This CDR3 is built from 16 residues. V dropped 4 bases and J dropped 2 bases, with 16 bases sitting between them. Looked up from germline, CDR1 is SGHTA and CDR2 is FQGNSA. The CDR3 loop is CASSSPRGAFTDTQYF. The CDR3 bases are TGTGCCAGCAGCTCCCCCCGGGGGGCATTCACAGATACGCAGTATTTT.

The chain joins TRBV7-3 to TRBJ2-3; maybe TRBD2 (7 bases). The V end lost 5 bases, the J end lost 4 bases, and 16 bases lay between the germline ends. The germline CDR1 and CDR2 sequences are SGHTA and FQGTGA. The CDR3 is made up of 15 amino acids. DNA of the CDR3: TGTGCCAGCAGCCAAACACCGGGGGGCCCAGATACGCAGTATTTT. Its protein is CASSQTPGGPDTQYF.